The 26 T cell receptor beta chains below come from one sample, sequenced in a study of vaccination and CD4 T cells after COVID-19. Antigens of these TCRs are unknown. An Oncomine TCR Beta short-read assay was used to sequence the DNA from cultured CD4+ T cells. TCRdb reprocessed the PCR reads with MiXCR, giving one entry per CDR3 protein. The top ten hold around 27% of the sample, which has some 3,200 distinct CDR3 sequences, roughly 83% seen once. Stated treatment: roughly 11-day PBMC culture with coronavirus spike peptide pools or control peptides (ViraFEST assay). The specimen sequenced was CD4+ T cells from blood, cultured in vitro. These receptors were obtained from a human donor who had recovered from COVID-19.

Within the sample, this clonotype is large (0.1 to 1%). The chain has TRBV5-8 and TRBJ2-5; 9 bases map to TRBD2. The CDR3 contains 15 residues. Trimming removed 4 bases from V and 5 bases from J; junction bases left unmatched: 9. The V gene's germline CDR1 is SGHTS and CDR2 YDEGEE. The CDR3 spells CASSPGLAGEETQYF. As DNA, the CDR3 is TGTGCCAGCAGCCCGGGACTAGCCGGGGAGGAGACCCAGTACTTC.

The J gene is TRBJ1-5, the V gene TRBV20-1; 8 bases are a match to TRBD1. With V trimmed by 6 bases and J by 0 bases, 4 bases remained unmatched. Germline CDR1 reads DFQATT; CDR2 reads SNEGSKA (reference sequence). The CDR3 consists of 14 residues. The DNA for the CDR3 is TGCAGTGCCGTACAGGGGGATAGCAATCAGCCCCAGCATTTT. As protein: CSAVQGDSNQPQHF.

J is TRBJ1-1 and V is TRBV30; D ambiguous. V was clipped by 3 bases and J by 6 bases, with 20 bases between them. This CDR3 is built from 15 residues. Germline CDR1 is GTSNPN and CDR2 is SVGIG (reference sequence). Written as DNA, the CDR3 is TGTGCCTGGAGGGCGGTGGGTCTCGAGACCTCTGAAGCTTTCTTT. Protein sequence: CAWRAVGLETSEAFF.

The V and J genes are TRBV6-1 and TRBJ1-2; no clear D. The CDR3 is 11 amino acids. Germline V lookup: CDR1 MNHNS, CDR2 SASEGT. Trimming left V 7 bases short and J 2 bases short, with 5 bases between. The CDR3 DNA reads TGTGCCAGCAATACGAACTATGGCTACACCTTC. Translation gives CASNTNYGYTF.

By its share, this clonotype is medium-sized. The chain carries TRBV6-2 or TRBV6-3 and TRBJ2-2; D is undetermined. The CDR3 consists of 12 residues. Trimming shortened V by 11 bases and J by 1 base, and 8 bases separated the two germline ends. From germline, CDR1 is MNHEY and CDR2 SVGEGT. The CDR3 reads CAAHRNTGELFF. The CDR3 bases are TGTGCCGCCCACAGGAACACCGGGGAGCTGTTTTTT.

CDR3: CASSLSRGRDQPQHF. The CDR3 bases are TGTGCCAGCAGTTTATCCAGGGGGAGGGATCAGCCCCAGCATTTT. The J gene is TRBJ1-5, the V gene TRBV27; 7 nucleotides match TRBD1. CDR3 length: 15 residues. V lost 0 bases, J lost 5 bases, and 4 bases stayed unmatched. The germline V gene has CDR1 MNHEY and CDR2 SMNVEV (reference sequence).

This clonotype was counted a single time. The rearrangement joins TRBV20-1 to TRBJ2-7; D perhaps matches TRBD1 (6 bases). The V gene's germline CDR1 is DFQATT and CDR2 SNEGSKA (reference sequence). CDR3 length equals 14 residues. Trimming removed 3 bases from V and 2 bases from J, with 14 bases in between. The DNA of the CDR3 is TGCAGTGCTAGCGGACAGATGGGAGCCTACGAGCAGTACTTC. Translating it yields CSASGQMGAYEQYF.

This chain links TRBV20-1 with TRBJ1-1; 9 positions match TRBD1. Losses at the gene ends were 6 bases for V and 1 base for J; bases not matched to a gene: 6. Germline CDR1 DFQATT, CDR2 SNEGSKA (reference sequence). The CDR3 is 14 amino acids. This CDR3 is CSAKVQGANTEAFF. As DNA, the CDR3 is TGCAGTGCGAAGGTACAGGGGGCGAACACTGAAGCTTTCTTT.

The rearrangement uses TRBV19 and TRBJ1-2; 7 nucleotides agree with TRBD1. Germline CDR1 and CDR2: LNHDA and SQIVND (reference sequence). Trimming cost V 5 bases and J 7 bases; bases outside gene matches: 10. The CDR3 sequence is 14 residues long. CDR3 region: CASSQGGVGGGYTF. CDR3 DNA: TGTGCCAGTAGTCAGGGGGGCGTTGGAGGTGGCTACACCTTC.

The chain couples TRBV29-1 to TRBJ2-2; D remains ambiguous. Germline V CDR1 and CDR2: SQVTM, ANQGSEA. CDR3 length equals 14 residues. Trimming stripped 1 base from V and 7 bases from J, with 13 bases between. The CDR3 nucleotides are TGCAGCGTTGAAGCTAGGAAAGGGTTCGGGGAGCTGTTTTTT. Protein: CSVEARKGFGELFF.

This clonotype appeared a single time. J is TRBJ2-7 and V is TRBV9; D unclear. This CDR3 is built from 16 residues. Germline V CDR1 and CDR2: SGDLS, YYNGEE. Trimming shortened V by 0 bases and J by 2 bases, and 15 bases separated the two germline ends. The CDR3 DNA reads as TGTGCCAGCAGCGTAGCTACGCAGAGAGAAGCCTACGAGCAGTACTTC. Translation gives CASSVATQREAYEQYF.

J is TRBJ2-3 and V is TRBV30; possibly TRBD1 for D (5 bases). Germline CDR1 and CDR2: GTSNPN and SVGIG (reference sequence). V was clipped by 3 bases and J by 1 base, with 17 bases between them. The CDR3 sequence is 16 residues long. CDR3: CAWRAVDTGRTDTQYF. CDR3 in DNA: TGTGCCTGGAGGGCGGTGGACACAGGACGCACAGATACGCAGTATTTT.

The CDR3 sequence is CASRNHRGPKNTQYF. DNA of the CDR3: TGTGCCAGCAGAAATCACAGGGGTCCAAAAAATACGCAGTATTTT. V usage is TRBV6-1 and J usage is TRBJ2-3; 7 nucleotides line up with TRBD1. After removal of 6 bases from V and 7 bases from J, the junction contained 13 bases not matched to a gene. Per germline, CDR1 MNHNS and CDR2 SASEGT. CDR3 length: 15 amino acids.

CDR3 protein: CATALEGGGGNTIYF. The CDR3 bases are TGTGCCACCGCTCTAGAGGGTGGGGGCGGAAACACCATATATTTT. The chain uses TRBV7-2 and TRBJ1-3, with D perhaps TRBD1 (6 bases). Germline loops: CDR1 SGHTA, CDR2 FQGNSA. The CDR3 loop spans 15 amino acids. V lost 10 bases to trimming and J lost 4 bases, with 20 bases between them.

This chain joins TRBV10-2 and TRBJ1-2; D is perhaps TRBD1 (5 bases). The CDR3 consists of 15 residues. V lost 0 bases, J lost 3 bases, and 11 bases lay in between. CDR1 and CDR2 from the germline V gene are WSHSY and SAAADI. The CDR3 protein is CASSESTVRDYGYTF. The DNA for the CDR3 is TGCGCCAGCAGTGAGTCGACAGTAAGGGACTATGGCTACACCTTC.

The V gene is TRBV7-9, the J gene TRBJ1-2, with 7 bases aligning to TRBD1. Per germline, CDR1 SEHNR and CDR2 FQNEAQ (reference sequence). V shed 5 bases, J shed 10 bases, and the junction held 10 bases outside the gene matches. The CDR3 runs 13 residues. The CDR3 region is CASSPQDRTYYTF. CDR3 nucleotide sequence: TGTGCCAGCAGCCCACAGGACAGGACTTACTACACCTTC.

In regard to this clonotype: The limits of the CDR3 on the DNA are not certain, so only TCRdb's listed CDR3 is given. The rearrangement uses TRBV21-1 and TRBJ1-1; TRBD1, the table's D call, lacks a check against the DNA. TRBV21-1 is termed a pseudogene. The CDR3 numbers 13 amino acids, ends counted. CDR3 loop: CAVGTGTNTEAFF.

The chain joins TRBV20-1 to TRBJ1-2; D gene unclear. The germline V and J ends were trimmed by 0 bases and 2 bases, with 10 bases remaining between them. The CDR3 extends over 14 amino acids. Germline V gene sequence: CDR1 DFQATT, CDR2 SNEGSKA (reference sequence). CDR3 sequence: CSARDHSRNYGYTF. The CDR3 DNA reads as TGCAGTGCTAGAGATCACAGCAGGAACTATGGCTACACCTTC.

This rearrangement joins TRBV12-3 or TRBV12-4 to TRBJ1-2, with D unresolved. Trimming took 2 bases from V and 6 from J, leaving 13 bases between them. CDR3 length: 14 residues. CDR3: CASSLLETYNGYTF. The CDR3 region has the DNA TGTGCCAGCAGTTTATTGGAGACCTATAATGGCTACACCTTC.

The gene calls are TRBV2 and TRBJ2-7, with 9 bases lining up with TRBD1. CDR3 size: 16 residues. Trimming removed 5 bases from V and 3 bases from J; junction bases left unmatched: 11. In germline, CDR1 is SNHLY, CDR2 FYNNEI. CDR3 residues: CASSTALGTGFYEQYF. DNA for the CDR3: TGTGCCAGCAGTACCGCCTTAGGGACAGGGTTCTACGAGCAGTACTTC.

The chain joins TRBV25-1 to TRBJ1-6; D unclear. V was shortened by 1 base and J by 7 bases, with 17 bases between the two germline ends. The CDR3 is 17 residues long. The V gene's germline CDR1 is MGHDK and CDR2 SYGVNS. CDR3 DNA: TGTGCCAGCAGTGAATCGACCACAAGAGGGTGGAATTCACCCCTCCACTTT. As protein: CASSESTTRGWNSPLHF.

J is TRBJ1-2 and V is TRBV9; TRBD1 aligns across 8 bases. Losses at the gene ends were 0 bases for V and 1 base for J; bases not matched to a gene: 5. The CDR3 contains 16 residues. The germline V gene has CDR1 SGDLS and CDR2 YYNGEE. CDR3 coding DNA: TGTGCCAGCAGCGTAGAGGACAGGGCCCTTAACTATGGCTACACCTTC. This codes for CASSVEDRALNYGYTF.

The chain recombines TRBV27 with TRBJ1-3; 12 positions match TRBD1. Germline V gene lookup returns CDR1 MNHEY and CDR2 SMNVEV (reference sequence). This CDR3 has 17 amino acids. With V trimmed by 6 bases and J by 4 bases, 10 bases remained unmatched. The DNA of the CDR3 is TGTGCCAGCAGACTAACCTGGGACAGGGGGCGCGGAAACACCATATATTTT. Protein sequence: CASRLTWDRGRGNTIYF.

The J gene is TRBJ1-2, the V gene TRBV28; 7 bases line up with TRBD1. Germline CDR1 MDHEN, CDR2 SYDVKM. CDR3 length equals 14 residues. J was trimmed by 8 bases and V by 5 bases; bases with no gene match: 11. The CDR3 DNA sequence: TGTGCCAGCAGTCCGGACAGGCTCGTATTCGGCTACACCTTC. It encodes CASSPDRLVFGYTF.

The rearrangement joins TRBV7-2 to TRBJ1-2, with D possibly TRBD1 on 6 matching bases. V was shortened by 1 base and J by 3 bases, with 12 bases between the two germline ends. The germline V gene encodes CDR1 SGHTA and CDR2 FQGNSA. The CDR3 runs 15 residues. CDR3 in DNA: TGTGCCAGCAGCTTAGGGCAGGGGCCTCACTATGGCTACACCTTC. It codes for CASSLGQGPHYGYTF.

This clonotype is deemed medium-sized. V and J are TRBV7-2 and TRBJ1-2; no clear D. Germline V gene data show CDR1 as SGHTA and CDR2 as FQGNSA. The CDR3 has 13 amino acids. Trimming cost V 5 bases and J 5 bases, with 12 bases left between them. The CDR3 protein is CASSGPQAYGYTF. CDR3 in DNA: TGTGCCAGCAGCGGACCTCAGGCTTATGGCTACACCTTC.